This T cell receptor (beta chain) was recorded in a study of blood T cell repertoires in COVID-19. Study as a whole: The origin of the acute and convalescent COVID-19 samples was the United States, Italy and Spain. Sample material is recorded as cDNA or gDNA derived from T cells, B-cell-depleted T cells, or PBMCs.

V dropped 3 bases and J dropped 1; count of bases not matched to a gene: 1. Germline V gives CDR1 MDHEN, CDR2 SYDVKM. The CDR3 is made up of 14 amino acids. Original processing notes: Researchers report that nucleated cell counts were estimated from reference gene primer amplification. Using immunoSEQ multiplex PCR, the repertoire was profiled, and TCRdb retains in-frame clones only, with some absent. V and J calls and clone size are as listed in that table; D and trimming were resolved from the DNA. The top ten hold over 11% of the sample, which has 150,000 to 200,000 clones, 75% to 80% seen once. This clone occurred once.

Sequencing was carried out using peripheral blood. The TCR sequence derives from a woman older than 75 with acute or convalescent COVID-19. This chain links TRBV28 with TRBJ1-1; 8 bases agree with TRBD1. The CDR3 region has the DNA TGTGCCAGCAGTTTTCAGGGGGCGAACACTGAAGCTTTCTTT. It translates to CASSFQGANTEAFF.